This TCR beta chain was recovered during a study of Tregs in tolerant kidney transplant recipients. This CDR3 spans 14 amino acids. Germline CDR1 reads KGHSH; CDR2 reads LQKENI. After removal of 5 bases from V and 5 bases from J, the junction contained 5 bases not matched to a gene. Remarks on this clone: The read ends 3 residues shy of where the CDR3 ends; the end is completed using the germline J gene.

This table comes from immunoSEQ multiplex PCR, and its TCRdb copy is limited to in-frame clones, with some not included. This sample's clone table lists 45,000 to 55,000 clones. This TCR was sampled from a human donor who received a combined kidney and bone marrow transplant. This rearrangement joins TRBV18 to TRBJ2-2; 7 bases agree with TRBD1. The source was CD4+ T cells from blood, collected before the transplant. Incomplete CDR3 DNA: TGTGCCAGCTCATCCGGGACAGAGACCGGGGAG. This encodes CASSSGTETGE. The CDR3 in full is CASSSGTETGELFF. The variable domain in full, completed from reference TRBV18 and TRBJ2-2, reads NAGVMQNPRHLVRRRGQEARLRCSPMKGHSHVYWYRQLPEEGLKFMVYLQKENIIDESGMPKERFSAEFPKEGPSILRIQQVVRGDSAAYFCASSSGTETGELFFGEGSRLTVL.